This TCR beta chain emerged from a study of Ad26.COV2.S vaccination and SARS-CoV-2 variants. Whole-study context: Donor was in the COV1001 Ad26.COV2.S trial arm.

Study outcomes and limitations: Following vaccination, spike-specific CD8+ and CD4+ T cell responses reportedly exhibited substantial breadth.

This clone has only a few counts. Its specificity is unknown. Treatment here: about 20 received Ad26.COV2.S at low or high dose, single or two shots; several received placebo; per-sample allocation not given. The samples date from day 63 after the first vaccine or placebo injection. An adult donor aged 18-55 years was enrolled in Boston. Wuhan-strain SARS-CoV-2 spike was expressed by the Ad26 vector that made up the vaccine. Trimming pared 6 bases from V and 6 bases from J, leaving 17 bases between. Germline CDR1 and CDR2: MNHEY and SMNVEV (reference sequence). The CDR3 is made up of 14 amino acids. Libraries were prepared by immunoSEQ multiplex PCR; TCRdb keeps only in-frame clonotypes and omits some of them. The sample carries roughly 500,000 clones, roughly 85% recorded once.

The chain uses TRBV27 and TRBJ1-2, with a possible D match to TRBD1 (5 bases). The sample here was peripheral blood, taken in a trial of Ad26.COV2.S vaccine versus placebo. The clonotype comes from a person aged 18 to 65 who received the Ad26.COV2.S COVID-19 vaccine or a placebo. In nucleotides, the CDR3 is TGTGCCAGCAGGGAGGGTAGGGGAGGGAATGGCTACACCTTC. This translates into CASREGRGGNGYTF.